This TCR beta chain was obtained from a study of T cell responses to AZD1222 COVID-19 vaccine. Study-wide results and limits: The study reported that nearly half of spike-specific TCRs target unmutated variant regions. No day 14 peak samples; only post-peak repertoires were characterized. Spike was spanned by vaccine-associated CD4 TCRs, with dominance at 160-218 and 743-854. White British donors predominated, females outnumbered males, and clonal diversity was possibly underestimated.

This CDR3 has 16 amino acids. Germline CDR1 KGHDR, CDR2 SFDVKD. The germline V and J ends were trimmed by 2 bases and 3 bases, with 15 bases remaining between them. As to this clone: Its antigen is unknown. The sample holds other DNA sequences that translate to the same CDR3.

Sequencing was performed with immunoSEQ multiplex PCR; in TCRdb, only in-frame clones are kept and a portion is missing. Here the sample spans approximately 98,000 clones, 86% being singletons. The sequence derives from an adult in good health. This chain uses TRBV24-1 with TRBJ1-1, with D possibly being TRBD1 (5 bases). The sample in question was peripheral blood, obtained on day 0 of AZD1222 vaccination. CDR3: CATSDSGTGGYTEAFF. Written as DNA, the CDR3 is TGTGCCACCAGTGATTCTGGCACGGGGGGATACACTGAAGCTTTCTTT.